Each of the 30 T cell receptor beta chains below was sequenced from the same sample in a study of read filtering for tumor transcriptome and immune sequencing. This library used around 0.4 ug RNA and molecular barcoded adaptors spanning alpha/delta and beta/gamma chains. Each CDR3 protein is one row after TCRdb ran MiXCR on the reads. The sample lists 35,000 to 40,000 distinct CDR3 sequences; roughly 15% were seen once. The sample consisted of a population of CD138-negative cells sorted from bone marrow. These receptors all come from a donor at least 40 years old with multiple myeloma.

This CDR3 reads CASSLDRTKQFF. The CDR3 DNA is TGCGCCAGCAGCTTGGATCGGACTAAGCAGTTCTTC. The chain carries TRBV5-1 and TRBJ2-1; D perhaps matches TRBD2 (6 bases). The CDR3 contains 12 residues. Trimming pared 0 bases from V and 11 bases from J, leaving 9 bases between. The germline V gene has CDR1 SGHRS and CDR2 YFSETQ.

This clonotype was picked up many times. The chain recombines TRBV6-1 with TRBJ2-7, with 8 bases identical to TRBD1. The CDR3 totals 14 residues. The ends lost 6 bases at V and 5 bases at J; junction bases unmatched: 9. Germline V lookup: CDR1 MNHNS, CDR2 SASEGT. The CDR3 protein is CASSRGQGADEQYF. CDR3 in DNA: TGTGCCAGCAGCCGGGGTCAGGGGGCTGACGAGCAGTACTTC.

This clonotype was seen ten or more times. The DNA for the CDR3 is TGTGCTAGTGGTTACAGGGGTGAAGCTTTCTTT. Residues: CASGYRGEAFF. The J gene is TRBJ1-1, the V gene TRBV12-5; 7 nucleotides match TRBD1. Losses at the gene ends were 4 bases for V and 7 bases for J; bases not matched to a gene: 0. CDR1 and CDR2 (germline): LGHNT, FRNRAP. This CDR3 comprises 11 residues.

As concerns this clonotype: This may stem from a read error, because a much larger clone lies one nucleotide away. The genes are TRBV6-2 or TRBV6-3 and TRBJ2-1; 7 nucleotides match TRBD2. The V gene end was trimmed by 8 bases and the J gene end by 4 bases; junction bases not matched to a gene: 11. CDR3 length equals 15 residues. Per the germline V gene, CDR1 is MNHEY and CDR2 is SVGEGT. The CDR3 region is CASCRGVAGYNEQFF. The CDR3 nucleotides are TGTGCCAGCTGCCGTGGGGTAGCGGGTTACAATGAGCAGTTCTTC.

This clonotype has a handful of counts. This chain links TRBV7-9 with TRBJ2-7; D gene unclear. Looked up from germline, CDR1 is SEHNR and CDR2 is FQNEAQ (reference sequence). This CDR3 has 13 residues. Trimming took 6 bases from V and 1 from J, leaving 10 bases between them. CDR3 bases: TGTGCCAGCAGACCTACGGAATCCTACGAGCAGTACTTC. It is translated as CASRPTESYEQYF.

As for this clonotype: With a much larger clone just one base away, this may be a read error. The chain uses TRBV4-2 and TRBJ2-1; D perhaps matches TRBD2 (5 bases). The CDR3 length is 16 residues. The V gene's germline CDR1 is LGHNA and CDR2 YNFKEQ. Trimming took off 1 base at V and 9 bases at J, with 19 bases between the two ends. The CDR3 reads CASSQGAGRAKPEQFF. DNA for the CDR3: TGTGCCAGCAGCCAAGGGGCCGGGCGGGCGAAGCCTGAGCAGTTCTTC.

This clonotype was counted ten times or more. This chain connects TRBV24-1 to TRBJ2-5; D is undetermined. The germline CDR1 and CDR2 sequences are KGHDR and SFDVKD. Trimming took off 4 bases at V and 2 bases at J, with 1 base between the two ends. The CDR3 spans 11 residues. CDR3 sequence reads: CATSEQETQYF. The CDR3 coding sequence is TGTGCCACCAGTGAGCAAGAGACCCAGTACTTC.

In its sample, this clonotype was seen many times. This chain uses TRBV5-1 with TRBJ2-5, with 8 bases lining up with TRBD1. The CDR3 is 14 amino acids. Per the germline V gene, CDR1 is SGHRS and CDR2 is YFSETQ. V dropped 3 bases and J dropped 2; count of bases not matched to a gene: 3. The CDR3: CASSSWTGQETQYF. CDR3 in DNA: TGCGCCAGCAGCTCCTGGACAGGGCAAGAGACCCAGTACTTC. The full variable domain, with the rest looked up from reference TRBV5-1 and TRBJ2-5, is KAGVTQTPRYLIKTRGQQVTLSCSPISGHRSVSWYQQTPGQGLQFLFEYFSETQRNKGNFPGRFSGRQFSNSRSEMNVSTLELGDSALYLCASSSWTGQETQYFGPGTRLLVL.

In its sample, this clonotype was seen once. A much more abundant neighbour one base away suggests this may be a read error. This chain links TRBV20-1 with TRBJ2-3; 7 bases are a match to TRBD2. The CDR3 covers 14 residues. Germline assignment: CDR1 DFQATT and CDR2 SNEGSKA (reference sequence). CDR3 DNA sequence: TGCTGTACAGACCGGGAGGAAGGGACAGATACGCAGTATTTT. Protein sequence: CCTDREEGTDTQYF.

J is TRBJ2-1 and V is TRBV2; D is possibly TRBD2 (6 bases). V was pared by 1 base and J by 2 bases, with 12 bases between. Looked up from germline, CDR1 is SNHLY and CDR2 is FYNNEI. The length of the CDR3 is 16 residues. This chain's CDR3 is CASSEGLAATYNEQFF. The DNA for the CDR3 is TGTGCCAGCAGTGAAGGATTAGCGGCAACCTACAATGAGCAGTTCTTC. Full variable domain (outside the CDR3, taken from reference TRBV2 and TRBJ2-1): EPEVTQTPSHQVTQMGQEVILRCVPISNHLYFYWYRQILGQKVEFLVSFYNNEISEKSEIFDDQFSVERPDGSNFTLKIRSTKLEDSAMYFCASSEGLAATYNEQFFGPGTRLTVL.

This clonotype was observed at least ten times. V gene TRBV28 combines with J gene TRBJ2-3, with 7 bases fitting TRBD1. Germline trimming cut 5 bases from V and 6 bases from J; bases unmatched to any gene: 8. Germline V gene lookup returns CDR1 MDHEN and CDR2 SYDVKM. The CDR3 covers 14 residues. In nucleotides, the CDR3 is TGTGCCAGCAGTCTCCGGGACAGTAAGGATACGCAGTATTTT. It codes for CASSLRDSKDTQYF.

In this sample, this clonotype turned up many times. The chain carries TRBV5-1 and TRBJ2-1, with 7 bases lining up with TRBD1. Germline V lookup: CDR1 SGHRS, CDR2 YFSETQ. The V segment lost 6 bases and the J segment 0 bases; nucleotides outside the gene matches: 3. This CDR3 has 14 residues. CDR3 DNA: TGCGCCAGCAAATCAGGGGGCTCCTACAATGAGCAGTTCTTC. Protein: CASKSGGSYNEQFF.

A word on this clonotype: One base away lies a much larger clone, so this may be a sequencing read error. The rearrangement links TRBV29-1 to TRBJ2-1; 8 bases are shared with TRBD2. This CDR3 comprises 14 residues. Germline CDR1 reads SQVTM; CDR2 reads ANQGSEA. The CDR3 loop is CSAQGREGYNEQSF. Written as DNA, the CDR3 is TGCAGCGCTCAGGGACGGGAGGGGTACAATGAGCAGTCCTTC.

CDR3 sequence reads: CATVRQKQGYGYTF. CDR3 nucleotides: TGTGCCACCGTCAGACAGAAGCAGGGCTATGGCTACACCTTC. The chain employs TRBV6-6 and TRBJ1-2; D is possibly TRBD1 (5 bases). The V and J ends lost 10 bases and 4 bases respectively, with 19 bases between them. Germline assignment: CDR1 MNHNY and CDR2 SVGAGI (reference sequence). CDR3 size: 14 residues.

This clonotype was seen repeatedly, ten times or more. The chain employs TRBV5-1 and TRBJ2-3, with TRBD1 identical over 7 bases. Germline CDR1 is SGHRS and CDR2 is YFSETQ. The J segment lost 3 bases and the V segment lost 0 bases, leaving 7 bases of the junction unmatched. The CDR3 has 16 amino acids. CDR3 region: CASSLAGTVGTDTQYF. The CDR3 DNA reads as TGCGCCAGCAGCTTGGCCGGGACAGTCGGAACAGATACGCAGTATTTT. Full variable domain (remainder filled in from reference TRBV5-1 and TRBJ2-3): KAGVTQTPRYLIKTRGQQVTLSCSPISGHRSVSWYQQTPGQGLQFLFEYFSETQRNKGNFPGRFSGRQFSNSRSEMNVSTLELGDSALYLCASSLAGTVGTDTQYFGPGTRLTVL.

There are many counts of this clonotype. The chain is built from TRBV2 and TRBJ2-1; D gene unclear. Germline V gene sequence: CDR1 SNHLY, CDR2 FYNNEI. V lost 5 bases to trimming and J lost 8 bases, with 7 bases between them. This CDR3 is built from 11 residues. CDR3 loop: CASSSEYEQFF. CDR3 nucleotides: TGTGCCAGCAGTAGCGAGTATGAGCAGTTCTTC.

This clonotype was counted only a few times. The chain joins TRBV29-1 to TRBJ1-4; D not resolved. This CDR3 spans 12 amino acids. From germline, CDR1 is SQVTM and CDR2 ANQGSEA. V was cut by 6 bases and J by 4 bases, with 9 bases left in between. CDR3 sequence (DNA): TGCAGCGTCAAGGGATATAATGAAAAACTGTTTTTT. Translating gives CSVKGYNEKLFF.

The chain carries TRBV20-1 and TRBJ2-1; D may be TRBD1 (6 bases). This CDR3 is built from 15 residues. The V end lost 1 base, the J end lost 8 bases, and 18 bases lay between the germline ends. Germline assignment: CDR1 DFQATT and CDR2 SNEGSKA (reference sequence). The chain's CDR3 is CSARAAGVVLDEQFF. CDR3 bases: TGCAGTGCTAGAGCTGCAGGGGTAGTGTTAGATGAGCAGTTCTTC.

This rearrangement joins TRBV28 to TRBJ2-7, with D maybe TRBD1 (6 bases). The CDR3 is 16 amino acids. Germline CDR1 is MDHEN and CDR2 is SYDVKM. Trimming pared 4 bases from V and 2 bases from J, leaving 18 bases between. For the CDR3, the DNA is TGTGCCAGCAGTTCCTTCCTCCCGGGACAAGCCTACGAGCAGTACTTC. Its translation is CASSSFLPGQAYEQYF. Supplemented by reference TRBV28 and TRBJ2-7, the full variable domain reads DVKVTQSSRYLVKRTGEKVFLECVQDMDHENMFWYRQDPGLGLRLIYFSYDVKMKEKGDIPEGYSVSREKKERFSLILESASTNQTSMYLCASSSFLPGQAYEQYFGPGTRLTVT.

This clonotype was found many times. The chain combines TRBV28 with TRBJ2-7; perhaps TRBD2 as D (5 bases). The CDR3 is 12 amino acids. The V end lost 1 base, the J end lost 6 bases, and 7 bases lay between the germline ends. The germline gives CDR1 MDHEN, CDR2 SYDVKM. CDR3 residues: CASSLSGFEQYF. CDR3 DNA sequence: TGTGCCAGCAGTTTATCGGGATTCGAGCAGTACTTC.

This clonotype was recorded many times. The chain combines TRBV6-5 with TRBJ2-1; D is ambiguous. Germline-derived CDR1 and CDR2 are MNHEY and SVGAGI. V was pared by 0 bases and J by 5 bases, with 8 bases between. CDR3 length equals 14 residues. The CDR3 coding sequence is TGTGCCAGCAGTTACTCGAGCCAGAACAATGAGCAGTTCTTC. It codes for CASSYSSQNNEQFF.

This clonotype has ten or more counts. The rearrangement joins TRBV9 to TRBJ2-3; D may be TRBD2 (6 bases). The V gene lost 0 bases and the J gene lost 4 bases, with 12 bases spanning the gap. Germline CDR1 and CDR2: SGDLS and YYNGEE. This CDR3 is built from 15 residues. For the CDR3, the DNA is TGTGCCAGCAGCGTAGGGGGACTTTTGCCAGATACGCAGTATTTT. Translating gives CASSVGGLLPDTQYF.

Comment on this clonotype: A much larger clonotype is one base distant, so this may be a read error. The rearrangement links TRBV7-9 to TRBJ2-5, with 9 bases identical to TRBD1. CDR3 length: 15 amino acids. Germline CDR1 SEHNR, CDR2 FQNEAQ (reference sequence). Trimming at V came to 5 bases and at J to 7 bases, leaving 11 bases not matched to a gene. The CDR3 loop reads CASSDYRGQRATQYF. CDR3 in DNA: TGTGCCAGCAGCGATTACAGGGGGCAGAGGGCGACCCAGTACTTC.

This clonotype has ten or more counts. The J gene is TRBJ2-5, the V gene TRBV7-8; D is unresolved. Trimming took 1 base from V and 5 from J, leaving 14 bases between them. Germline CDR1 and CDR2: SGHVS and FQNEAQ. This CDR3 region has 15 residues. The DNA for the CDR3 is TGTGCCAGCAGCTTAGTATCCGGGTCGGGTGAGACCCAGTACTTC. Translating it yields CASSLVSGSGETQYF.

This clonotype was found a few times. The V gene is TRBV5-6, the J gene TRBJ2-1, with D perhaps TRBD2 (5 bases). The germline V gene has CDR1 SGHDT and CDR2 YYEEEE. CDR3 length: 12 amino acids. The V end was cut by 7 bases, the J end by 6 bases, with 11 bases between. The CDR3 loop reads CASAPGGNEQFF. In nucleotides, the CDR3 is TGTGCCAGCGCCCCAGGAGGCAATGAGCAGTTCTTC.

This clonotype was recorded a few times. A junction boundary mismatches the germline segment, possibly from a read error. The chain combines TRBV18 with TRBJ2-6; D call uncertain. CDR1 is KGHSH and CDR2 is LQKENI in the germline V gene. CDR3 length equals 16 residues. The CDR3 reads CARSPPLVGGANVLTF. The CDR3 coding sequence is TGTGCCCGCTCACCACCGCTTGTAGGCGGGGCCAACGTCCTGACTTTC.

Ten or more counts support this clonotype. The CDR3 sequence: CASSVRLAGDNEQYF. CDR3 nucleotides: TGTGCCAGCAGCGTGAGACTAGCGGGAGACAACGAGCAGTACTTC. This chain links TRBV2 with TRBJ2-7, with 12 bases identical to TRBD2. CDR3 length: 15 amino acids. The V gene end was trimmed by 6 bases and the J gene end by 5 bases; junction bases not matched to a gene: 8. Germline V gene sequence: CDR1 SNHLY, CDR2 FYNNEI.

This clonotype has a count of ten or more. This sequence joins TRBV7-9 and TRBJ1-1; D ambiguous. CDR1 is SEHNR, CDR2 FQNEAQ, per germline (reference sequence). The CDR3 spans 14 residues. Trimming shortened V by 6 bases and J by 3 bases, and 14 bases separated the two germline ends. Here the CDR3 reads CASSSSTPYTEAFF. For the CDR3, the DNA is TGTGCCAGCAGTTCGTCAACACCGTACACTGAAGCTTTCTTT.

This clonotype has more than one count but fewer than ten. It is likely a read error, because the conserved phenylalanine at the end of the CDR3 is missing. Because the CDR3's place on the DNA is in doubt, the DNA is left out and the CDR3 is given as listed by TCRdb. The rearrangement links TRBV25-1 to TRBJ2-1; TRBD2, the D gene given by the table, was not confirmed from the DNA. Germline lookup yields CDR1 MGHDK and CDR2 SYGVNS. The CDR3 spans 13 amino acids, including both terminal residues. CDR3 sequence: CASSPGLFDERFS.

Ten or more counts support this clonotype. The V and J genes are TRBV28 and TRBJ2-2, with 7 bases identical to TRBD1. Germline-derived CDR1 and CDR2 are MDHEN and SYDVKM. This CDR3 is built from 16 residues. The J segment lost 0 bases and the V segment lost 6 bases, leaving 7 bases of the junction unmatched. CDR3 nucleotide sequence: TGTGCCAGCAGATCCCGGGACAGCCCGAACACCGGGGAGCTGTTTTTT. It specifies CASRSRDSPNTGELFF.